These T cell receptor beta chains were read from a single sample in a study of CD8+CD57+ T cells in acquired aplastic anemia. Using its own MiXCR run on the reads, TCRdb lists one record per CDR3 protein. The sample has under 350,000 distinct CDR3 sequences, roughly half seen once. Input material: sorted CD4+, CD8+, or CD8+CD57+ T cells (not recorded which) from PBMCs. The receptors here all came from a human donor with severe aplastic anemia or a healthy control (not recorded which). Both conserved end residues are part of each CDR3. A D gene is named only where the DNA matches it firmly. The listing skips clone size in some rows; elsewhere it reads once, few, many or a size class.

cdr3_aa: CASSESDRSSYNEQFF
cdr3_nt: TGTGCCAGCAGTGAATCGGACAGGAGCTCCTACAATGAGCAGTTCTTC
d_call: TRBD1
cdr3_length: 16
v_call: TRBV25-1
j_call: TRBJ2-1
clone_size: few

cdr3_aa: CATRGSSTDTQYF
cdr3_nt: TGTGCCACCAGGGGGTCTAGCACAGATACGCAGTATTTT
d_call: TRBD1
cdr3_length: 13
v_call: TRBV7-3
j_call: TRBJ2-3
clone_size: -

cdr3_aa: CASSSEGGAEAFF
cdr3_nt: TGTGCCAGCAGCTCAGAAGGGGGCGCTGAAGCTTTCTTT
d_call: TRBD1
cdr3_length: 13
v_call: TRBV7-9
j_call: TRBJ1-1
clone_size: few

cdr3_aa: CASSQIQAWLEQYF
cdr3_nt: TGTGCCAGCAGTCAAATACAGGCGTGGCTCGAGCAGTACTTC
d_call: -
cdr3_length: 14
v_call: TRBV25-1
j_call: TRBJ2-7
clone_size: -

cdr3_aa: CATSDPDPAGGYGYTF
cdr3_nt: TGTGCCACCAGTGACCCTGACCCTGCGGGGGGGTATGGCTACACCTTC
d_call: -
cdr3_length: 16
v_call: TRBV24-1
j_call: TRBJ1-2
clone_size: -

cdr3_aa: CASRGGSCEQYF
cdr3_nt: TGTGCCAGCAGGGGGGGATCCTGCGAGCAGTACTTC
d_call: -
cdr3_length: 12
v_call: TRBV2
j_call: TRBJ2-7
clone_size: -

cdr3_aa: CSVTTVSSYEQYF
cdr3_nt: TGCAGCGTTACTACCGTGAGCTCCTACGAGCAGTACTTC
d_call: -
cdr3_length: 13
v_call: TRBV29-1
j_call: TRBJ2-7
clone_size: -

cdr3_aa: CSFGEGADYDYTF
cdr3_nt: TGCAGCTTTGGTGAGGGCGCGGACTATGACTACACCTTC
d_call: -
cdr3_length: 13
v_call: TRBV29-1
j_call: TRBJ1-2
clone_size: -

cdr3_aa: CSQNSYGYTF
cdr3_nt: TGCAGTCAAAACTCCTATGGCTACACCTTC
d_call: -
cdr3_length: 10
v_call: TRBV20-1
j_call: TRBJ1-2
clone_size: few

cdr3_aa: CASSPASGRGGTQYF
cdr3_nt: TGTGCCAGCAGCCCAGCTAGTGGTCGGGGAGGGACCCAGTACTTC
d_call: -
cdr3_length: 15
v_call: TRBV7-9
j_call: TRBJ2-5
clone_size: few

cdr3_aa: CASSLVQGITEAFF
cdr3_nt: TGTGCCAGCAGCTTGGTTCAGGGGATCACTGAAGCTTTCTTT
d_call: -
cdr3_length: 14
v_call: TRBV7-3
j_call: TRBJ1-1
clone_size: once

cdr3_aa: CAWSLEMGYNSPLHF
cdr3_nt: TGTGCCTGGAGTTTGGAAATGGGCTATAATTCACCCCTCCACTTT
d_call: -
cdr3_length: 15
v_call: TRBV30
j_call: TRBJ1-6
clone_size: many

cdr3_aa: CASSLAGARSSGANVLTF
cdr3_nt: TGTGCCAGCAGCTTAGCCGGGGCGCGAAGCTCTGGGGCCAACGTCCTGACTTTC
d_call: -
cdr3_length: 18
v_call: TRBV7-2
j_call: TRBJ2-6
clone_size: once